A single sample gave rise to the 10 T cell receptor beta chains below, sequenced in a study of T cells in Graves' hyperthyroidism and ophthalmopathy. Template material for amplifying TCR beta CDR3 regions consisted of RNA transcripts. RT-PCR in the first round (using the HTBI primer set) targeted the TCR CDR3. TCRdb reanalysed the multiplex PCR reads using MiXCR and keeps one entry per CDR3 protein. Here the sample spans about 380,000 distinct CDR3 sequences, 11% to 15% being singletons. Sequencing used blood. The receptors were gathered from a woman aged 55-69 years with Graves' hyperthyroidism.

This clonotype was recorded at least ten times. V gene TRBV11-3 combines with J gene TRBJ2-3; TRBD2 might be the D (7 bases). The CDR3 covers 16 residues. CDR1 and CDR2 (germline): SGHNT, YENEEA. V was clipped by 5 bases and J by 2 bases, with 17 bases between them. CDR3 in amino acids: CASSGGGWRLTDTQYF. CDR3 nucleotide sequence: TGTGCCAGCAGCGGCGGGGGCTGGCGGCTCACAGATACGCAGTATTTT.

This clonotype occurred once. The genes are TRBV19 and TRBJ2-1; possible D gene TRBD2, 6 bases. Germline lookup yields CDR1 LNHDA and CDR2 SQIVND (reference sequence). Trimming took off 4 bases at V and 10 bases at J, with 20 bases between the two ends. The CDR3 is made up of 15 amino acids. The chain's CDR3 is CASSRALLAVPEQFF. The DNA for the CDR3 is TGTGCCAGTAGTAGGGCCCTCTTAGCGGTCCCCGAGCAGTTCTTC.

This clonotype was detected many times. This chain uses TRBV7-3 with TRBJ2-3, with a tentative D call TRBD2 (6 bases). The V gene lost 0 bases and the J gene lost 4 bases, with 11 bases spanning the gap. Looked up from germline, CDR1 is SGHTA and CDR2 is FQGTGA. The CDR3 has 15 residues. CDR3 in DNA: TGTGCCAGCAGCTTAACAATGGGAGGAGCAGATACGCAGTATTTT. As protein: CASSLTMGGADTQYF.

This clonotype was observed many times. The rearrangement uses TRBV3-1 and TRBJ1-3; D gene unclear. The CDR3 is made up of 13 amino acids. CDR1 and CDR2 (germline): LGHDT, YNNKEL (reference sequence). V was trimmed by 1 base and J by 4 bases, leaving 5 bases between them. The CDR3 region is CASSQGRGNTIYF. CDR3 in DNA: TGTGCCAGCAGCCAAGGTCGGGGAAACACCATATATTTT.

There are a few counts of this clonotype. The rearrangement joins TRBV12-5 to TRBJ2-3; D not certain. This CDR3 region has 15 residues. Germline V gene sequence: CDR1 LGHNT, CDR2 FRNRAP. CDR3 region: CATNSPNLGTDTQYF. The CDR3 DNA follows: TGTGCGACCAATAGCCCTAATCTTGGGACAGATACGCAGTATTTT.

CDR3 in amino acids: CASSSRTVVEGYTF. CDR3 coding DNA: TGTGCCAGCAGCTCCCGGACAGTGGTGGAGGGCTACACCTTC. The rearrangement links TRBV6-1 to TRBJ1-2; D is perhaps TRBD1 (6 bases). The germline V and J ends were trimmed by 6 bases and 8 bases, with 19 bases remaining between them. The CDR3 is 14 amino acids. Germline V lookup: CDR1 MNHNS, CDR2 SASEGT.

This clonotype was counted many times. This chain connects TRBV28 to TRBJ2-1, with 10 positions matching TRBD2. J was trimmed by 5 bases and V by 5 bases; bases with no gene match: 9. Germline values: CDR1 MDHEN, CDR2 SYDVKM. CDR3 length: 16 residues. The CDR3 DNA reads TGTGCCAGCAGTCCCTCACTAGCGGGACTTGACAATGAGCAGTTCTTC. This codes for CASSPSLAGLDNEQFF.

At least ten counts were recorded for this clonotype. DNA of the CDR3: TGTGCCAGCATCACTGACAAGCCCGGGACAGGGTATAATCAGCCCCAGCATTTT. Its protein is CASITDKPGTGYNQPQHF. This rearrangement joins TRBV28 to TRBJ1-5, with 9 bases lining up with TRBD1. This CDR3 has 18 amino acids. The germline V gene encodes CDR1 MDHEN and CDR2 SYDVKM. J was trimmed by 4 bases and V by 7 bases; bases with no gene match: 17.

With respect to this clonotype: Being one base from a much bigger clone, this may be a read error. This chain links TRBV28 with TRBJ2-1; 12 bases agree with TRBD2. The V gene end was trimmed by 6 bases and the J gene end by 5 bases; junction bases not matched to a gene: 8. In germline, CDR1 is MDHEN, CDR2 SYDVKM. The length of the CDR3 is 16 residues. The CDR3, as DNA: TGTGCCAGCAGGGAGGTACTAGCGGGAGGCGACAATGAGCAGTTCTTC. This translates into CASREVLAGGDNEQFF.

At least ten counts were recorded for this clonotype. CDR3 DNA sequence: TGTGCCAGCAGTTCGACTAGAGAGGAGCAGTTCTTC. It translates to CASSSTREEQFF. V usage is TRBV28 and J usage is TRBJ2-1, with a possible D match to TRBD2 (6 bases). This CDR3 comprises 12 residues. V was pared by 4 bases and J by 10 bases, with 11 bases between. Per the germline V gene, CDR1 is MDHEN and CDR2 is SYDVKM.